The entry that follows covers one TCR beta chain sequence. Its antigen is unidentified. This record comes from a study of cytomegalovirus exposure and HLA in healthy donors. Study-level results: As a later analysis showed, a missense DCLRE1C variant was linked to trimming of TCR beta V- and J-genes. In an earlier analysis, most TCR beta V segments were productive about 87% or about 30% of the time.

Researchers ran the PCR with 60 Vbeta and 13 Jbeta primers. Sequencing used immunoSEQ multiplex PCR; TCRdb keeps in-frame clones, though not all of them. This sample yields more than 150,000 clones, of which around 84% are seen a single time; around 1.2% belongs to the top ten. V was clipped by 4 bases and J by 2 bases; unmatched bases: 9. The CDR3 is 15 residues long. CDR1 and CDR2 from the germline V gene are SGHRS and YFSETQ. Sequencing input: PBMCs. This receptor was identified in a girl aged 2 to 10 in good health and CMV-seropositive. The chain combines TRBV5-1 with TRBJ2-7; the match to TRBD1 covers 7 bases. The DNA for the CDR3 is TGCGCCAGCAGCCCGGGATCGACAGGGACCTACGAGCAGTACTTC. Its translation is CASSPGSTGTYEQYF.